This T cell receptor beta chain appears in the sequencing data of a study of blood T cell repertoires in COVID-19 (dated by TCRdb to about 2020). Some background on the complete study: The collaborator samples originated in the United States, Italy and Spain and spanned the acute and convalescent phases of COVID-19. Nearly every sample came with metadata listing a de-identified subject ID, COVID-19 status, age in years and sex. Where available, HLA class I and class II types were taken from metadata supplied by the sample provider and were not determined by assay-based typing. Samples were obtained from the ongoing ImmuneRACE study (first 160 participants) and from over a thousand subjects provided by 6 global collaborators. The repertoires were released in a freely available public database meant as a resource for research on the immune response to SARS-CoV-2. Subjects who had been exposed to COVID-19, were actively infected with it, or had recovered from it provided the deeply sampled blood TCRbeta repertoires that made up the dataset. The prospective study material was composed of cDNA or gDNA derived from T cells, B-cell-depleted T cells, or PBMCs.

General study outcomes and caveats: The quantity of clinical and demographic metadata differed by source and by participant and was supplied without curation.

Worth noting for this clone: Its cognate antigen has yet to be identified. Base-call qualities are not available, and no considerably larger clone is one nucleotide away.

The collaborating institutions used their own protocols to collect whole blood in K2EDTA tubes. For TCRbeta analysis, collaborators shipped samples as frozen whole blood, isolated PBMCs, or DNA extracted from either of those sample types. TCRbeta CDR3 regions were amplified from genomic DNA using the immunoSEQ Assay, a bias-controlled multiplex PCR. In the authors' own workflow: The number of nucleated cells in each sample was estimated by amplification of reference gene primers within the assay. Sequence reads were collapsed and filtered to measure the absolute abundance of every unique TCRbeta CDR3 rearrangement. For each sample, productive Simpson clonality was calculated as the square root of Simpson's diversity index over productive rearrangements. TCRdb obtained this table from immuneACCESS and retained in-frame rearrangements with V and J assigned. These tables miss some clones; where compared with another copy, unresolved V genes account for less than half of the shortfall, and the remainder is unexplained. D and trimming come from the DNA, and the V and J calls and clone size come from that table. Across this sample there are about 140,000 clones, with more than 75% seen only once. The top ten clonotypes cover less than 2.5% of the sample.

From the cysteine through the phenylalanine, the CDR3 covers 17 amino acids. The sequence is cut down to CDR3 DNA, 51 bases in frame from base 1. Relative to germline, V is 6 bases shorter and J is 1 base shorter, with 16 bases between their ends. The germline V gene encodes CDR1 LNHDA and CDR2 SQIVND (reference sequence). The sequence joins TRBV19 to TRBJ1-6, with the D gene not confidently named. The sample consisted of peripheral blood. The receptor's source is a middle-aged man with active COVID-19. The nucleotide sequence is TGTGCCAGTAGAAACACGGTGGGGAGGTCCTATAATTCACCCCTCCACTTT. The translation is CASRNTVGRSYNSPLHF.